These 27 T cell receptor beta chains were all obtained from the same sample, sequenced in a study of immune evolution from preneoplasia to lung adenocarcinoma. The table came from immunoSEQ multiplex PCR; TCRdb's copy has only in-frame clones and leaves some out. The data contain about 5,200 clones, nearly 80% of them singletons. The sequencing input was FFPE normal lung tissue adjacent to the tumor. The receptor set was obtained from a person aged 55 to 75 with lung adenocarcinoma.

The genes are TRBV4-1 and TRBJ1-2; D is unclear. Germline-derived CDR1 and CDR2 are MGHRA and YSYEKL. The CDR3 spans 12 residues. Trimming removed 1 base from V and 5 bases from J, with 5 bases in between. In DNA, the CDR3 is TGCGCCAGCAGCCAAGCCGGATATGGCTACACCTTC. This encodes CASSQAGYGYTF.

In this sample, this clone turned up once. The chain is built from TRBV29-1 and TRBJ2-1; D perhaps matches TRBD2 (5 bases). The ends were cut back, 6 bases at V and 9 bases at J, with 15 bases in the middle. CDR1 SQVTM and CDR2 ANQGSEA come from the germline V gene. This CDR3 has 12 residues. This CDR3 reads CSVDLGRAEQFF. CDR3 DNA: TGCAGCGTGGACTTGGGTCGAGCTGAGCAGTTCTTC.

The V call is TRBV10-2, the J call TRBJ1-4; weak D call: TRBD1 (5 bases). This CDR3 is 15 amino acids long. Germline V CDR1 and CDR2: WSHSY, SAAADI. Trimming pared 0 bases from V and 7 bases from J, leaving 12 bases between. CDR3 amino acids: CASSESEGQVEKLFF. CDR3 nucleotides: TGCGCCAGCAGTGAGTCAGAGGGGCAGGTTGAAAAACTGTTTTTT.

This rearrangement joins TRBV19 to TRBJ2-7; 11 nucleotides match TRBD1. The CDR3 sequence is 16 residues long. Germline V gene sequence: CDR1 LNHDA, CDR2 SQIVND (reference sequence). Unmatched junction bases numbered 9, after V lost 3 bases and J lost 5 bases. The DNA for the CDR3 is TGTGCCAGTAGTATTGGGACAGGGGGGCCGTCGGACGAGCAGTACTTC. It codes for CASSIGTGGPSDEQYF.

V is TRBV7-2 and J is TRBJ2-7; D is unresolved. Trimming removed 1 base from V and 0 bases from J, with 7 bases in between. Germline V CDR1 and CDR2: SGHTA, FQGNSA. This CDR3 comprises 14 residues. This CDR3 is CASSLGRLSYEQYF. The CDR3 DNA follows: TGTGCCAGCAGCTTAGGGCGTCTCTCCTACGAGCAGTACTTC.

The chain carries TRBV4-2 and TRBJ2-1; 10 bases align to TRBD2. Germline V gene lookup returns CDR1 LGHNA and CDR2 YNFKEQ. V shed 3 bases and J 4 bases; nucleotides not matched to a gene: 9. This CDR3 region has 17 residues. The CDR3 here is CASSHQPGLAAYNEQFF. Here the CDR3 DNA reads TGTGCCAGCAGCCATCAACCCGGACTAGCGGCGTACAATGAGCAGTTCTTC.

The gene calls are TRBV19 and TRBJ2-7, with TRBD1 as a possible D gene (5 bases). The CDR3 is 15 amino acids. Between the trimmed V and J ends, which lost 2 bases and 2 bases, there was a span of 13 bases. Germline loops: CDR1 LNHDA, CDR2 SQIVND (reference sequence). CDR3 nucleotide sequence: TGTGCCAGTAGTATAACTTTAGGGGCCGCCTACGAGCAGTACTTC. Translating gives CASSITLGAAYEQYF. The full variable domain, in which reference TRBV19 and TRBJ2-7 provide the parts outside the CDR3, is DGGITQSPKYLFRKEGQNVTLSCEQNLNHDAMYWYRQDPGQGLRLIYYSQIVNDFQKGDIAEGYSVSREKKESFPLTVTSAQKNPTAFYLCASSITLGAAYEQYFGPGTRLTVT.

The V gene is TRBV29-1, the J gene TRBJ2-2; no clear D. Germline lookup yields CDR1 SQVTM and CDR2 ANQGSEA. The CDR3 consists of 15 residues. The V end was cut by 4 bases, the J end by 0 bases, with 12 bases between. CDR3 coding DNA: TGCAGCGTTGCTGAGTTAGCCGCGAACACCGGGGAGCTGTTTTTT. It codes for CSVAELAANTGELFF.

V is TRBV28 and J is TRBJ1-5, with TRBD1 matching over 12 bases. Germline V gene sequence: CDR1 MDHEN, CDR2 SYDVKM. The CDR3 totals 17 residues. With 6 bases clipped from V and 6 bases from J, the junction kept 12 bases outside the gene matches. The CDR3 loop reads CASRATGQGAMGQPQHF. In DNA, the CDR3 is TGTGCCAGCAGAGCCACGGGACAGGGGGCTATGGGTCAGCCCCAGCATTTT.

As for this clone: The junction departs from germline at one end; a sequencing error may be responsible. The chain uses TRBV6-5 and TRBJ2-7, with TRBD1 matching over 10 bases. The germline V gene encodes CDR1 MNHEY and CDR2 SVGAGI. The CDR3 runs 14 residues. In DNA, the CDR3 is TGTGCCATCAGTCCGACAGGGGGCCTGGGAGAGCAGTACTTC. It encodes CAISPTGGLGEQYF.

CDR3 nucleotide sequence: TGTGCCAGCAGCTTGATTTCGGGGGAGTACAATGAGCAGTTCTTC. Protein sequence: CASSLISGEYNEQFF. V gene TRBV7-8 combines with J gene TRBJ2-1, with D tentatively TRBD2 (6 bases). The CDR3 runs to 15 residues. Per the germline V gene, CDR1 is SGHVS and CDR2 is FQNEAQ. Trimming left V 3 bases short and J 4 bases short, with 13 bases between.

The chain combines TRBV11-2 with TRBJ1-5; D gene unclear. The CDR3 length is 11 residues. Trimming pared 3 bases from V and 4 bases from J, leaving 1 base between. Per germline, CDR1 SGHAT and CDR2 FQNNGV. The CDR3 reads CASSFNQPQHF. The CDR3, as DNA: TGTGCCAGCAGCTTTAATCAGCCCCAGCATTTT. The full variable domain, rest sourced from reference TRBV11-2 and TRBJ1-5, is EAGVAQSPRYKIIEKRQSVAFWCNPISGHATLYWYQQILGQGPKLLIQFQNNGVVDDSQLPKDRFSAERLKGVDSTLKIQPAKLEDSAVYLCASSFNQPQHFGDGTRLSIL.

This clone showed up just once. The gene calls are TRBV10-3 and TRBJ2-5; D gene uncertain. The CDR3 spans 15 residues. CDR1 and CDR2 (germline): ENHRY, SYGVKD. V shed 2 bases and J shed 1 base, with 11 bases lying between them. The CDR3, as DNA: TGTGCCATCAGTGAGACCCGGGCGTTCCAAGAGACCCAGTACTTC. Its translation: CAISETRAFQETQYF.

The V gene is TRBV18, the J gene TRBJ1-1, with D possibly matching TRBD1 (6 bases). The germline gives CDR1 KGHSH, CDR2 LQKENI. V lost 5 bases, J lost 0 bases, and 16 bases lay in between. The CDR3 is 16 residues long. The CDR3 nucleotides are TGTGCCAGCTCAAGGGGGGGGAAATTAGTGAACACTGAAGCTTTCTTT. As protein: CASSRGGKLVNTEAFF.

J is TRBJ1-5 and V is TRBV7-2; D gene uncertain. The V gene lost 5 bases and the J gene lost 2 bases, with 13 bases spanning the gap. CDR1 is SGHTA, CDR2 FQGNSA, per germline. This CDR3 has 15 residues. CDR3 nucleotides: TGTGCCAGCAGCCTGCGACCCTTAGGCAATCAGCCCCAGCATTTT. This translates into CASSLRPLGNQPQHF.

The rearrangement uses TRBV10-1 and TRBJ2-7; 10 bases match TRBD2. J gave up 6 bases and V 5 bases, and 7 bases lay outside the gene matches. The CDR3 extends over 14 amino acids. CDR1 WNHNN and CDR2 SYGVQD come from the germline V gene (reference sequence). The CDR3 nucleotides read TGCGCCAGCAGTCATACGGGACTAGCGTTCGAGCAGTACTTC. Translating it yields CASSHTGLAFEQYF.

The CDR3: CASSAPGQGNNQPQHF. CDR3 DNA: TGTGCCAGCAGCGCCCCGGGACAGGGGAACAATCAGCCCCAGCATTTT. The chain is built from TRBV7-3 and TRBJ1-5; TRBD1 matches 10 bases. This CDR3 comprises 16 residues. Germline V gives CDR1 SGHTA, CDR2 FQGTGA. The ends lost 5 bases at V and 3 bases at J; junction bases unmatched: 7.

The rearrangement joins TRBV28 to TRBJ1-4; maybe TRBD1 (5 bases). The V end lost 7 bases, the J end lost 4 bases, and 16 bases lay between the germline ends. This CDR3 contains 15 residues. Germline V gene lookup returns CDR1 MDHEN and CDR2 SYDVKM. The CDR3 region is CASMGGGALNEKLFF. As DNA, the CDR3 is TGTGCCAGCATGGGAGGTGGGGCCCTTAATGAAAAACTGTTTTTT.

This chain uses TRBV28 with TRBJ1-2; 9 bases are shared with TRBD1. The junction had 9 bases not matched to a gene; V was cut back by 6 bases and J by 4 bases. CDR1 and CDR2 from the germline V gene are MDHEN and SYDVKM. CDR3 length: 15 amino acids. The CDR3 reads CASRLPGQGIYGYTF. CDR3 nucleotide sequence: TGTGCCAGCAGGCTCCCGGGACAGGGAATCTATGGCTACACCTTC.

The V gene is TRBV28, the J gene TRBJ1-2; tentative D call: TRBD1 (6 bases). CDR3 length equals 15 residues. Germline CDR1 is MDHEN and CDR2 is SYDVKM. The V and J ends lost 6 bases and 6 bases respectively, with 20 bases between them. As DNA, the CDR3 is TGTGCCAGCAGCCTCGGACAGTCCCGACGCGATGGCTACACCTTC. Encoded protein: CASSLGQSRRDGYTF.

The chain joins TRBV30 to TRBJ2-7; 7 bases are shared with TRBD1. CDR1 GTSNPN and CDR2 SVGIG come from the germline V gene (reference sequence). V was pared by 2 bases and J by 2 bases, with 6 bases of the junction left unmatched. CDR3 length: 14 residues. This CDR3 is CAWSLGTATYEQYF. The DNA for the CDR3 is TGTGCCTGGAGTCTGGGGACAGCGACCTACGAGCAGTACTTC.

In this sample, this clone turned up a few times. This sequence joins TRBV5-6 and TRBJ2-4, with 11 bases aligning to TRBD2. Germline V gene sequence: CDR1 SGHDT, CDR2 YYEEEE. CDR3 size: 19 residues. The V and J ends lost 1 base and 0 bases, in that order; junction bases with no gene match: 9. Here the CDR3 reads CASSLLPSGGRLAKNIQYF. CDR3 in DNA: TGTGCCAGCAGCTTGCTGCCTAGCGGGGGGAGGCTAGCCAAAAACATTCAGTACTTC.

V gene TRBV7-9 combines with J gene TRBJ1-4; D gene unclear. CDR1 and CDR2 from the germline V gene are SEHNR and FQNEAQ (reference sequence). V dropped 5 bases and J dropped 0 bases, with 7 bases sitting between them. This CDR3 is 14 amino acids long. The CDR3 coding sequence is TGTGCCAGCAGCCTTTATGCAACTAATGAAAAACTGTTTTTT. This translates into CASSLYATNEKLFF.

The V gene is TRBV9, the J gene TRBJ1-5, with a tentative D call TRBD1 (6 bases). V lost 3 bases to trimming and J lost 1 base, with 14 bases between them. The CDR3 length is 16 residues. In germline, CDR1 is SGDLS, CDR2 YYNGEE. This chain's CDR3 is CASSAEGGASNQPQHF. CDR3 nucleotides: TGTGCCAGCAGCGCCGAGGGGGGGGCAAGCAATCAGCCCCAGCATTTT.

The CDR3 spells CASSQGGSGREQYF. Written as DNA, the CDR3 is TGTGCCAGCAGCCAAGGGGGATCAGGGCGCGAGCAGTACTTC. This chain links TRBV4-2 with TRBJ2-7, with D maybe TRBD1 (5 bases). Between the trimmed V and J ends, which lost 1 base and 6 bases, there was a span of 13 bases. The CDR3 contains 14 residues. From germline, CDR1 is LGHNA and CDR2 YNFKEQ.

Only a few counts were recorded for this clone. V gene TRBV4-1 combines with J gene TRBJ2-7; 10 nucleotides match TRBD2. The germline V gene has CDR1 MGHRA and CDR2 YSYEKL. V lost 0 bases, J lost 6 bases, and 8 bases stayed unmatched. This CDR3 contains 16 residues. Here the CDR3 reads CASSQDWASGSFEQYF. In DNA, the CDR3 is TGCGCCAGCAGCCAAGATTGGGCTAGCGGGAGTTTCGAGCAGTACTTC.

Of note for this clone: The sample holds other DNA sequences that translate to the same CDR3. V usage is TRBV2 and J usage is TRBJ2-5; weak D call: TRBD1 (5 bases). Trimming left V 8 bases short and J 5 bases short, with 15 bases between. In germline, CDR1 is SNHLY, CDR2 FYNNEI. CDR3 length equals 13 residues. The CDR3 protein is CASGRDAAETQYF. The CDR3 DNA follows: TGTGCCAGCGGCAGGGATGCAGCGGAGACCCAGTACTTC.